The 11 T cell receptor beta chains below all came from one sample that was sequenced in a study of blood T cell repertoires in COVID-19. Method: immunoSEQ multiplex PCR; TCRdb's copy keeps in-frame clones and lacks some. Of approximately 170,000 clones listed, around 72% are singletons. Sequenced input: peripheral blood. These TCRs come from a woman at least 80 years old with acute or convalescent COVID-19.

The gene calls are TRBV7-2 and TRBJ2-5; 8 positions match TRBD2. V dropped 2 bases and J dropped 6; count of bases not matched to a gene: 17. The CDR3 is made up of 18 amino acids. The germline CDR1 and CDR2 sequences are SGHTA and FQGNSA. The CDR3 loop reads CASSLIGAGVLRDKTQYF. As DNA, the CDR3 is TGTGCCAGCAGCTTAATCGGAGCGGGAGTCCTTAGAGACAAGACCCAGTACTTC.

The V gene is TRBV7-9, the J gene TRBJ2-1; TRBD2 is a possible D gene (6 bases). Trimming shortened V by 1 base and J by 7 bases, and 14 bases separated the two germline ends. Germline CDR1 and CDR2: SEHNR and FQNEAQ (reference sequence). The CDR3 length is 15 residues. The CDR3 nucleotides are TGTGCCAGCAGCTTAGGAATCGGGAGTATGAATGAGCAGTTCTTC. Its translation is CASSLGIGSMNEQFF.

This clone has only a few counts. The rearrangement joins TRBV4-2 to TRBJ1-2; the D gene is possibly TRBD1 (5 bases). The germline V gene encodes CDR1 LGHNA and CDR2 YNFKEQ. The CDR3 runs to 14 residues. V dropped 1 base and J dropped 5 bases, with 11 bases sitting between them. The CDR3 region is CASSQVGGEYGYTF. CDR3 in DNA: TGTGCCAGCAGCCAAGTCGGAGGGGAATATGGCTACACCTTC.

As to this clone: A much bigger clone sits one base away, suggesting this may be a read error. CDR3 DNA sequence: TGTGCCAGCAGCTTAGACAGGGATGGCTACACCTTC. Amino acids: CASSLDRDGYTF. The rearrangement joins TRBV5-6 to TRBJ1-2, with 7 positions matching TRBD1. The V gene end was trimmed by 2 bases and the J gene end by 6 bases; junction bases not matched to a gene: 1. CDR1 is SGHDT, CDR2 YYEEEE, per germline. The CDR3 is 12 residues long. The full variable domain, rest sourced from reference TRBV5-6 and TRBJ1-2, is DAGVTQSPTHLIKTRGQQVTLRCSPKSGHDTVSWYQQALGQGPQFIFQYYEEEERQRGNFPDRFSGHQFPNYSSELNVNALLLGDSALYLCASSLDRDGYTFGSGTRLTVV.

This CDR3 reads CASSLNPLENRGDEQYF. The CDR3 nucleotides read TGCGCCAGCAGCTTGAACCCCCTCGAAAACAGGGGCGACGAGCAGTACTTC. J is TRBJ2-7 and V is TRBV5-1, with 7 bases aligning to TRBD1. Trimming at V came to 1 base and at J to 5 bases, leaving 15 bases not matched to a gene. The CDR3 is 17 residues long. The germline CDR1 and CDR2 sequences are SGHRS and YFSETQ.

This chain uses TRBV5-1 with TRBJ2-1, with D possibly being TRBD1 (6 bases). Trimming cost V 0 bases and J 5 bases, with 12 bases left between them. This CDR3 has 15 residues. Per the germline V gene, CDR1 is SGHRS and CDR2 is YFSETQ. CDR3 residues: CASSLGTDSHNEQFF. The CDR3 nucleotides are TGCGCCAGCAGCTTGGGGACAGATTCCCACAATGAGCAGTTCTTC.

The chain uses TRBV10-3 and TRBJ2-2; 8 nucleotides match TRBD1. J gave up 1 base and V 6 bases, and 1 base lay outside the gene matches. Germline CDR1 reads ENHRY; CDR2 reads SYGVKD. This CDR3 has 14 amino acids. The CDR3 DNA sequence: TGTGCCATCAGAGGACAGGGGAACACCGGGGAGCTGTTTTTT. This codes for CAIRGQGNTGELFF.

The CDR3, as DNA: TGTGCCAGTAGTGCGGAGAACAATCAGCCCCAGCATTTT. It codes for CASSAENNQPQHF. The rearrangement joins TRBV19 to TRBJ1-5; D ambiguous. The CDR3 has 13 amino acids. Trimming left V 5 bases short and J 3 bases short, with 8 bases between. Germline V lookup: CDR1 LNHDA, CDR2 SQIVND (reference sequence).

V usage is TRBV18 and J usage is TRBJ2-2; 7 positions match TRBD1. There are 16 residues in the CDR3. Germline CDR1 is KGHSH and CDR2 is LQKENI. V was clipped by 3 bases and J by 6 bases; unmatched bases: 10. The CDR3 nucleotides read TGTGCCAGCTCACCCGAGGGGGCGACTTCCGCCGGGGAGCTGTTTTTT. Translation gives CASSPEGATSAGELFF.

The chain recombines TRBV18 with TRBJ2-1, with D perhaps TRBD2 (5 bases). Per the germline V gene, CDR1 is KGHSH and CDR2 is LQKENI. The CDR3 has 14 residues. The V end lost 0 bases, the J end lost 9 bases, and 12 bases lay between the germline ends. As DNA, the CDR3 is TGTGCCAGCTCACCACCGTTGAAAGGAGGTGAGCAGTTCTTC. Translation: CASSPPLKGGEQFF.

The chain couples TRBV10-1 to TRBJ2-7; possible D gene TRBD1, 5 bases. CDR3 size: 14 residues. V lost 4 bases and J 3 bases, leaving 13 bases between the germline ends. CDR1 is WNHNN and CDR2 is SYGVQD in the germline V gene (reference sequence). For the CDR3, the DNA is TGCGCCAGCAGTGTAGGGGTACCGCACTACGAGCAGTACTTC. The encoded protein is CASSVGVPHYEQYF.